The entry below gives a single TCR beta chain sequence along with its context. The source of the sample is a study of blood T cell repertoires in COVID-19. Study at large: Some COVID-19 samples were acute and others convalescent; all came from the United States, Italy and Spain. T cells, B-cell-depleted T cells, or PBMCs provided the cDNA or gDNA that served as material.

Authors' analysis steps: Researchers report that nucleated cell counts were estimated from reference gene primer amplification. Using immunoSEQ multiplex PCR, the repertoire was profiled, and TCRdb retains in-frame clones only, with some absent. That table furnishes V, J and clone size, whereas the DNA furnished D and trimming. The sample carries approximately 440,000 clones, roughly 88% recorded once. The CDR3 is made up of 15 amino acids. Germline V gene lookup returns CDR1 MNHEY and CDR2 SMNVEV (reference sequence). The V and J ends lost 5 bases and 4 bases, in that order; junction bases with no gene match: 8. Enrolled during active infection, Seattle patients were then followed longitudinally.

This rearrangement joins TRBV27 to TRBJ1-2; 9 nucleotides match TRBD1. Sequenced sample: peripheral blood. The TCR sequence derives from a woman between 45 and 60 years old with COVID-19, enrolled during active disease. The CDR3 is CASSPGQGIPYGYTF. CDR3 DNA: TGTGCCAGCAGTCCGGGACAGGGCATCCCCTATGGCTACACCTTC.